These 23 T cell receptor beta chains were all obtained from the same sample, sequenced in a study of blood T cells in healthy people across ages. It was with a sample-barcoded 5' primer and a J-beta primer mix that a second PCR of roughly 7 to 12 cycles was run. TCRdb redid the calling of the 5' RACE reads with MiXCR, one entry per CDR3 protein. The sample has some 890,000 distinct CDR3 sequences; 29% are singletons. In addition, the sample was reused for a study of T cells of mothers and their children.

The sequenced sample was blood. Receptor source: a woman aged 40 to 49 in good health.

As regards this clonotype: This may arise from a read error, as a much more abundant clone is one base away. The chain couples TRBV9 to TRBJ1-6, with D hard to call. CDR3 length equals 13 residues. CDR1 is SGDLS and CDR2 is YYNGEE in the germline V gene. The CDR3 sequence: CAGSTDNASPLHF. CDR3 sequence (DNA): TGTGCCGGCAGCACAGACAATGCATCACCCCTCCACTTT.

The CDR3 is CASSLGLTSGGTDTQYF. The CDR3 DNA reads as TGTGCCAGCAGCTTGGGTTTGACTAGCGGGGGGACAGATACGCAGTATTTT. The chain uses TRBV6-6 and TRBJ2-3, with 13 positions matching TRBD2. The J segment lost 3 bases and the V segment lost 6 bases, leaving 9 bases of the junction unmatched. Germline V gives CDR1 MNHNY, CDR2 SVGAGI (reference sequence). This CDR3 has 17 amino acids.

The chain has TRBV7-3 and TRBJ2-5, with 11 bases aligning to TRBD2. This CDR3 comprises 17 residues. The germline CDR1 and CDR2 sequences are SGHTA and FQGTGA. The junction had 8 bases not matched to a gene; V was cut back by 0 bases and J by 5 bases. This CDR3 reads CASSLTGTSGFGETQYF. CDR3 in DNA: TGTGCCAGCAGCTTAACCGGGACTAGCGGTTTCGGTGAGACCCAGTACTTC.

This clonotype has a handful of counts. V gene TRBV6-6 combines with J gene TRBJ2-1; the D gene is possibly TRBD2 (6 bases). The CDR3 is made up of 15 amino acids. Germline assignment: CDR1 MNHNY and CDR2 SVGAGI (reference sequence). Trimming shortened V by 6 bases and J by 0 bases, and 12 bases separated the two germline ends. The CDR3 loop reads CASSRGGDSYNEQFF. The CDR3 DNA follows: TGTGCCAGCAGCCGTGGCGGGGACTCCTACAATGAGCAGTTCTTC.

This clonotype was recorded a few times. The chain has TRBV7-9 and TRBJ1-1, with D perhaps TRBD1 (6 bases). The V end was cut by 2 bases, the J end by 6 bases, with 13 bases between. Germline CDR1 and CDR2: SEHNR and FQNEAQ (reference sequence). This CDR3 has 14 residues. This chain's CDR3 is CASSLRQGSPEAFF. As DNA, the CDR3 is TGTGCCAGCAGCTTACGTCAGGGGTCCCCTGAAGCTTTCTTT.

The V and J genes are TRBV5-1 and TRBJ1-6; D possibly corresponds to TRBD1 (5 bases). Germline CDR1 SGHRS, CDR2 YFSETQ. The ends were cut back, 0 bases at V and 2 bases at J, with 9 bases in the middle. This CDR3 has 16 amino acids. This chain's CDR3 is CASSLAGTTYNSPLHF. CDR3 DNA sequence: TGCGCCAGCAGCTTGGCCGGGACGACCTATAATTCACCCCTCCACTTT.

The chain uses TRBV20-1 and TRBJ1-1, with a tentative D call TRBD1 (6 bases). CDR1 and CDR2 (germline): DFQATT, SNEGSKA (reference sequence). The V and J ends lost 5 bases and 5 bases respectively, with 12 bases between them. There are 12 residues in the CDR3. The DNA for the CDR3 is TGCAGTGCTGAACAGGGAGGGACTGAAGCTTTCTTT. Translating gives CSAEQGGTEAFF.

V and J are TRBV6-1 and TRBJ2-4, with TRBD2 identical over 7 bases. The DNA matches TRBJ2-7 better at its end, which makes the J call doubtful. This CDR3 has 15 residues. The germline CDR1 and CDR2 sequences are MNHNS and SASEGT. The CDR3 is CASSEGLAATYEQYF. Here the CDR3 DNA reads TGTGCCAGCAGTGAAGGGCTAGCGGCGACCTACGAGCAGTACTTC.

Worth noting for this clonotype: At one boundary the junction diverges from the germline segment, which might be a read error. The chain recombines TRBV6-1 with TRBJ2-2; maybe TRBD1 (6 bases). Germline V gene data show CDR1 as MNHNS and CDR2 as SASEGT. The CDR3 length is 13 residues. The CDR3 reads CTSSGRDTGERFF. CDR3 bases: TGTACCAGCAGTGGTCGGGACACCGGGGAGCGGTTTTTT.

CDR3 sequence: CSARLGQGADTQYF. Here the CDR3 DNA reads TGCAGTGCTAGGTTGGGACAGGGGGCAGATACGCAGTATTTT. V gene TRBV20-1 combines with J gene TRBJ2-3, with TRBD1 matching 11 bases. The CDR3 consists of 14 residues. V shed 3 bases, J shed 4 bases, and the junction held 3 bases outside the gene matches. Germline loops: CDR1 DFQATT, CDR2 SNEGSKA (reference sequence).

The chain links TRBV9 to TRBJ1-1; unclear D gene. The V and J ends lost 0 bases and 6 bases respectively, with 15 bases between them. This CDR3 spans 15 amino acids. CDR1 SGDLS and CDR2 YYNGEE come from the germline V gene. The CDR3 nucleotides are TGTGCCAGCAGCGTAGATCCGGGTAATCGGGCTGAAGCTTTCTTT. Protein: CASSVDPGNRAEAFF.

Remarks on this clonotype: A much larger clone differs from this one at a single base, so this may be a read error. J is TRBJ2-1 and V is TRBV7-2, with TRBD1 matching over 8 bases. Germline V gene lookup returns CDR1 SGHTA and CDR2 FQGNSA. The CDR3 is 12 amino acids. The CDR3 here is CASGQGRNEQCF. CDR3 DNA sequence: TGTGCCAGTGGACAGGGAAGAAATGAGCAGTGCTTC. Full variable domain (rest looked up from reference TRBV7-2 and TRBJ2-1): GAGVSQSPSNKVTEKGKDVELRCDPISGHTALYWYRQSLGQGLEFLIYFQGNSAPDKSGLPSDRFSAERTGGSVSTLTIQRTQQEDSAVYLCASGQGRNEQCFGPGTRLTVL.

Only a few counts were recorded for this clonotype. V gene TRBV6-6 combines with J gene TRBJ1-5; 8 bases are shared with TRBD1. The CDR3 loop spans 13 amino acids. Germline CDR1 reads MNHNY; CDR2 reads SVGAGI (reference sequence). The V and J ends lost 10 bases and 7 bases, in that order; junction bases with no gene match: 9. CDR3 amino acids: CAINRGAGQPQHF. The CDR3 DNA reads TGTGCCATTAACAGGGGGGCTGGGCAGCCCCAGCATTTT.

The table lists this clonotype with a few counts. The chain couples TRBV12-3 or TRBV12-4 to TRBJ1-1, with D tentatively TRBD1 (6 bases). Trimming left V 6 bases short and J 5 bases short, with 19 bases between. The CDR3 has 15 residues. The DNA of the CDR3 is TGTGCCAGCAGCCAAGTCAGGCAGGGGACGACTGAAGCTTTCTTT. It is translated as CASSQVRQGTTEAFF.

This clonotype was detected a few times. The chain couples TRBV10-2 to TRBJ1-3; maybe TRBD1 (5 bases). Deletions cut 6 bases from V and 0 bases from J, with 9 bases between. CDR3 length: 14 amino acids. CDR1 and CDR2 from the germline V gene are WSHSY and SAAADI. DNA for the CDR3: TGCGCCAGCAGCGCCGGGGGCTCTGGAAACACCATATATTTT. Its protein product is CASSAGGSGNTIYF.

This clonotype was recorded a few times. V is TRBV10-3 and J is TRBJ2-3, with 9 positions matching TRBD2. V shed 6 bases, J shed 4 bases, and the junction held 11 bases outside the gene matches. The CDR3 sequence is 16 residues long. Germline assignment: CDR1 ENHRY and CDR2 SYGVKD. CDR3 nucleotide sequence: TGTGCCATCAGAGATCCCGTAGCGGGGGACGCAGATACGCAGTATTTT. Protein product: CAIRDPVAGDADTQYF.

CDR3 coding DNA: TGTGCCAGCAGCTTAGCAGTCATCTCAGCAAACACCGGGGAGCTGTTTTTT. Its translation: CASSLAVISANTGELFF. J is TRBJ2-2 and V is TRBV7-2; D gene unclear. Germline CDR1 SGHTA, CDR2 FQGNSA. V was cut by 0 bases and J by 2 bases, with 13 bases left in between. This CDR3 has 17 amino acids. The full variable domain, its missing parts supplied by reference TRBV7-2 and TRBJ2-2, is GAGVSQSPSNKVTEKGKDVELRCDPISGHTALYWYRQSLGQGLEFLIYFQGNSAPDKSGLPSDRFSAERTGGSVSTLTIQRTQQEDSAVYLCASSLAVISANTGELFFGEGSRLTVL.

To note about this clonotype: One junction end does not reproduce the germline sequence, and a read error may be involved. The chain has TRBV7-6 and TRBJ1-2; D call uncertain. The CDR3 is made up of 13 amino acids. The germline CDR1 and CDR2 sequences are SGHVS and FNYEAQ. CDR3 loop: CASSIAGGYGYTF. The CDR3 bases are TGTGCCAGCAGCATAGCCGGAGGTTATGGCTACACCTTC.

The chain couples TRBV6-6 to TRBJ1-1, with a possible D match to TRBD1 (5 bases). CDR1 is MNHNY and CDR2 is SVGAGI in the germline V gene (reference sequence). The CDR3 has 14 residues. V gave up 7 bases and J gave up 7 bases, with 19 bases separating them. DNA of the CDR3: TGTGCCAGCATACCCTCGGGGCGGGTGGGTGAAGCTTTCTTT. Encoded protein: CASIPSGRVGEAFF.

The chain has TRBV25-1 and TRBJ1-6; 8 bases fit TRBD1. This CDR3 has 17 residues. V lost 7 bases to trimming and J lost 0 bases; unmatched junction nucleotides: 8. Germline values: CDR1 MGHDK, CDR2 SYGVNS. CDR3 in amino acids: CASTDRGKSSYNSPLHF. In DNA, the CDR3 is TGTGCCAGCACCGACAGGGGTAAAAGCTCCTATAATTCACCCCTCCACTTT.

V is TRBV28 and J is TRBJ2-3; TRBD2 agrees at 9 bases. The CDR3 runs to 16 residues. The germline gives CDR1 MDHEN, CDR2 SYDVKM. The V segment lost 6 bases and the J segment 2 bases; nucleotides outside the gene matches: 9. The CDR3 DNA follows: TGTGCCAGCAGCTTGGACCAGCGGGGGGTCACAGATACGCAGTATTTT. Amino acid sequence: CASSLDQRGVTDTQYF. Together with reference TRBV28 and TRBJ2-3, the CDR3 gives the full variable domain: DVKVTQSSRYLVKRTGEKVFLECVQDMDHENMFWYRQDPGLGLRLIYFSYDVKMKEKGDIPEGYSVSREKKERFSLILESASTNQTSMYLCASSLDQRGVTDTQYFGPGTRLTVL.

This clonotype was observed a few times. The CDR3 DNA reads as TGTGCCAGCCGTAGACAGGGCACCTATAATTCACCCCTCCACTTT. Translation: CASRRQGTYNSPLHF. V and J are TRBV7-2 and TRBJ1-6, with 7 bases aligning to TRBD1. V lost 8 bases to trimming and J lost 2 bases; unmatched junction nucleotides: 6. CDR1 and CDR2 (germline): SGHTA, FQGNSA. There are 15 residues in the CDR3.

The rearrangement uses TRBV29-1 and TRBJ1-1, with TRBD1 identical over 8 bases. The germline gives CDR1 SQVTM, CDR2 ANQGSEA. This CDR3 has 12 amino acids. The ends lost 1 base at V and 10 bases at J; junction bases unmatched: 5. The CDR3 nucleotides are TGCAGCGTTGAAGGGACAGGGTCTGCAGCTTTCTTT. This translates into CSVEGTGSAAFF. The full variable domain, in which reference TRBV29-1 and TRBJ1-1 provide the parts outside the CDR3, is SAVISQKPSRDICQRGTSLTIQCQVDSQVTMMFWYRQQPGQSLTLIATANQGSEATYESGFVIDKFPISRPNLTFSTLTVSNMSPEDSSIYLCSVEGTGSAAFFGQGTRLTVV.